This TCR beta chain was recovered during a study of blood T cell repertoires in COVID-19. Study-level information: The United States, Italy and Spain supplied acute and convalescent COVID-19 samples. From T cells, B-cell-depleted T cells, or PBMCs came the material, which was cDNA or gDNA.

Per the original data handling: From reference gene primer amplification, estimates of nucleated cell counts were derived. Measured with immunoSEQ multiplex PCR; TCRdb has only the in-frame clones, and not every one. V, J and clone size reflect that table, while D and trimming were determined from the DNA. The sample records around 26,000 clones, 92% being singletons. Germline V gene sequence: CDR1 KGHSH, CDR2 LQKENI. Unmatched junction bases numbered 3, after V lost 3 bases and J lost 7 bases. The CDR3 runs 14 residues. The sequenced sample was peripheral blood. The TCR was taken from a human donor in a cohort sampled during active COVID-19. This chain links TRBV18 with TRBJ2-1; 10 bases map to TRBD2. The CDR3 here is CASSPLSGGNEQFF. CDR3 DNA sequence: TGTGCCAGCTCACCCCTTAGCGGGGGGAATGAGCAGTTCTTC.